A selection of T cell receptor beta chains follows, all from one sample in a study of neurological immune-mediated disorders. TCRdb re-derived calls from the 5' RACE reads in MiXCR, one entry per CDR3 protein. The data show more than 50,000 distinct CDR3 sequences, with around 3.8% seen just once and roughly 2.2% held by the top ten. The sample taken for sequencing was PBMCs. The receptors stem from a woman aged 50 to 60 with multiple sclerosis. The CDR3 runs from the conserved cysteine through the conserved F or W. The D gene is left open where the match is weak. Clone size appears in some rows only: once, few, many, or a class for an expanded clone.

J: TRBJ2-1; V: TRBV6-2/TRBV6-3; D: NA; size: many; DNA: TGTGCCAGCAGTAGGACAGAGAACAATGAGCAGTTCTTC; CDR3: CASSRTENNEQFF
J: TRBJ2-3; V: TRBV9; D: TRBD2; size: many; DNA: TGTGCCAGCAGCGTAGATCTTTCTAGCGGGTATGCAGATACGCAGTATTTT; CDR3: CASSVDLSSGYADTQYF
J: TRBJ1-2; V: TRBV5-4; D: TRBD1; size: many; DNA: TGTGCCAGCAGCTTGGCTGGACAGGGGGCCATAAGCTATGGCTACACCTTC; CDR3: CASSLAGQGAISYGYTF
J: TRBJ2-1; V: TRBV29-1; D: TRBD2; size: many; DNA: TGCAGCGTTTACCTTCGGACTAGCGGGAGTGGCGATGAGCAGTTCTTC; CDR3: CSVYLRTSGSGDEQFF
J: TRBJ2-1; V: TRBV7-2; D: TRBD1; size: many; DNA: TGTGCCAGCAGCTTATTGGGACAGTTAAGCGATGAGCAGTTCTTC; CDR3: CASSLLGQLSDEQFF
J: TRBJ1-5; V: TRBV12-3/TRBV12-4; D: TRBD1; size: many; DNA: TGTGCCAGCAGATGGACAGGGGGCAATCAGCCCCAGCATTTT; CDR3: CASRWTGGNQPQHF
J: TRBJ1-2; V: TRBV5-6; D: TRBD1; size: many; DNA: TGTGCCAGCAGCGATACAGGGGGAAATGGCTACACCTTC; CDR3: CASSDTGGNGYTF
J: TRBJ1-5; V: TRBV12-3/TRBV12-4; D: TRBD1; size: many; DNA: TGTGCCAGCAGCCTGACAGGGGACAATCAGCCCCAGCATTTT; CDR3: CASSLTGDNQPQHF
J: TRBJ1-3; V: TRBV20-1; D: TRBD1; size: many; DNA: TGCAGTGCTCCTAAGACAGGGAGGGGAAACACCATATATTTT; CDR3: CSAPKTGRGNTIYF
J: TRBJ2-2; V: TRBV19; D: NA; size: NA; DNA: TGTGCCAGTAGTTCCCAGGAACTTAGGGCCGGGGAGCTGTTTTTT; CDR3: CASSSQELRAGELFF
J: TRBJ2-3; V: TRBV7-9; D: NA; size: many; DNA: TGTGCCAACCTCCTCACTAGCTTAACAGATACGCAGTATTTT; CDR3: CANLLTSLTDTQYF
J: TRBJ2-1; V: TRBV20-1; D: TRBD2; size: many; DNA: TGCAGTGCTAGAGATCAAGCGGGAGGGCCTTACAATGAGCAGTTCTTC; CDR3: CSARDQAGGPYNEQFF
J: TRBJ2-3; V: TRBV25-1; D: NA; size: many; DNA: TGTGCCAGCGGACATTCCGATACGCAGTATTTT; CDR3: CASGHSDTQYF
J: TRBJ2-7; V: TRBV5-1; D: NA; size: many; DNA: TGCGCCAGCAGCCCGGGGGACCCCCCCAGCGAGCAGTACTTC; CDR3: CASSPGDPPSEQYF
J: TRBJ1-2; V: TRBV12-3/TRBV12-4; D: TRBD1; size: many; DNA: TGTGCCAGCAGCCGGCCCGCGACAGGGAACTATGGCTACACCTTC; CDR3: CASSRPATGNYGYTF
J: TRBJ2-4; V: TRBV6-5; D: TRBD2; size: NA; DNA: TGTGCCAGCAGTTCTAGCGGAAGAAACATTCAGTACTTC; CDR3: CASSSSGRNIQYF
J: TRBJ2-2; V: TRBV7-9; D: NA; size: many; DNA: TGTGCCAGCAGCTTAGACGGGGACGGGGAGCTGTTTTTT; CDR3: CASSLDGDGELFF
J: TRBJ2-1; V: TRBV7-2; D: TRBD1; size: many; DNA: TGTGCCAGCAGCTCCCTTTCCGGGACAGTTAACAATGAGCAGTTCTTC; CDR3: CASSSLSGTVNNEQFF
J: TRBJ2-7; V: TRBV15; D: NA; size: NA; DNA: TGTGCCACCAGCAGCCGGGGGTCCGGCGAGCAGTACTTC; CDR3: CATSSRGSGEQYF
J: TRBJ1-5; V: TRBV3-1; D: NA; size: many; DNA: TGTGCCAGCAGCCAAGGTACAGGGCCTCAGCCCCAGAATTTT; CDR3: CASSQGTGPQPQNF
J: TRBJ2-5; V: TRBV10-3; D: TRBD2; size: many; DNA: TGTGCCATCAGTGGGACTAGTCTTCAAGAGACCCAGTACTTC; CDR3: CAISGTSLQETQYF
J: TRBJ2-3; V: TRBV10-3; D: TRBD2; size: few; DNA: TGTGCCATCAGCGTTAGCGGGCAGAGCACAGATACGCAGTATTTT; CDR3: CAISVSGQSTDTQYF
J: TRBJ1-1; V: TRBV5-8; D: TRBD1; size: many; DNA: TGTGCCAGCAGCGACAGGGCTCCAGGAGACACTGAAGCTTTCTTT; CDR3: CASSDRAPGDTEAFF
J: TRBJ1-2; V: TRBV27; D: NA; size: many; DNA: TGTGCCAGCAGTGCCCTAAATCATGGCTACACCTTC; CDR3: CASSALNHGYTF
J: TRBJ2-3; V: TRBV7-2; D: NA; size: many; DNA: TGTGCCAGCAGCCCCCCCATCACAGATACGCAGTATTTT; CDR3: CASSPPITDTQYF
J: TRBJ1-5; V: TRBV6-2/TRBV6-3; D: NA; size: NA; DNA: TGTGCCAGCACCCCCGGACGGGACAATCAGCCCCAGAATTTT; CDR3: CASTPGRDNQPQNF
J: TRBJ2-1; V: TRBV5-1; D: NA; size: many; DNA: TGCGCCAGCAGCCCTGGGACCGGTGGGGGATTCTACAATGAGCAGTTCTTC; CDR3: CASSPGTGGGFYNEQFF
J: TRBJ1-3; V: TRBV7-6; D: NA; size: many; DNA: TGTGCCAGCAGCTTTGGAAAGGTCTCTGGAAACACCATATATTTT; CDR3: CASSFGKVSGNTIYF
J: TRBJ2-1; V: TRBV7-2; D: TRBD2; size: many; DNA: TGTGCCAGCCGGACTAGCGGGAGAAACGATGAGCAGTTCTTC; CDR3: CASRTSGRNDEQFF
J: TRBJ2-2; V: TRBV7-7; D: NA; size: many; DNA: TGTGCTAGCAGCCAAGGGACGACCGGGGAGCTGTTTTTT; CDR3: CASSQGTTGELFF
J: TRBJ2-1; V: TRBV4-3; D: NA; size: NA; DNA: TGCGCCAGCAGCCAAGATTGGGGCGCTCACAATGAGCAGTTCTTC; CDR3: CASSQDWGAHNEQFF
J: TRBJ2-1; V: TRBV5-1; D: NA; size: many; DNA: TGCGCCAGCAGGCTGGCAGAGGGGTTTGGAGGAGAGCAGTTCTTC; CDR3: CASRLAEGFGGEQFF
J: TRBJ2-1; V: TRBV20-1; D: NA; size: few; DNA: TGCAGTGCTAGAGCGATTGGGGGGCGAATGGGTGAGCAGTTCTTC; CDR3: CSARAIGGRMGEQFF
J: TRBJ1-4; V: TRBV12-3/TRBV12-4; D: TRBD1; size: many; DNA: TGTGCCAGCAGGGGACAGTGGCCAACAACTAATGAAAAACTGTTTTTT; CDR3: CASRGQWPTTNEKLFF
J: TRBJ2-2; V: TRBV7-2; D: NA; size: many; DNA: TGTGCCAGCAGCCCAAGGGCCCCAGGCTCCACCGGGGAGCTGTTTTTT; CDR3: CASSPRAPGSTGELFF
J: TRBJ2-1; V: TRBV9; D: TRBD2; size: many; DNA: TGTGCCAGCAGCCTCGGGGCGGGAGGACTCAATGAGCAGTTCTTC; CDR3: CASSLGAGGLNEQFF
J: TRBJ2-1; V: TRBV3-1; D: TRBD1; size: many; DNA: TGTGCCAGCAGCCAAGATGCAGGGGGCAGAGAGCAGTTCTTC; CDR3: CASSQDAGGREQFF
J: TRBJ2-1; V: TRBV15; D: NA; size: many; DNA: TGTGCCACCAGCATAGGGCAGGATGAGCAGTTCTTC; CDR3: CATSIGQDEQFF
J: TRBJ2-1; V: TRBV6-2/TRBV6-3; D: NA; size: many; DNA: TGTGCCAGCAGTTACGGGGGCCCCTACAATGAGCAGTTCTTC; CDR3: CASSYGGPYNEQFF
J: TRBJ2-7; V: TRBV18; D: TRBD2; size: NA; DNA: TGTGCCAGCTCACCACTCACCGGGAGGGCCGGATACGAGCAGTACTTC; CDR3: CASSPLTGRAGYEQYF
J: TRBJ2-3; V: TRBV4-2; D: TRBD2; size: many; DNA: TGTGCCAGCAGCAAGTTTACTAGCGTTAGCACAGATACGCAGTATTTT; CDR3: CASSKFTSVSTDTQYF
J: TRBJ1-5; V: TRBV6-2/TRBV6-3; D: NA; size: many; DNA: TGTGCCAGCAGTTACTCTGGACGGGGCCTTAGGAAGCCCCAGCATTTT; CDR3: CASSYSGRGLRKPQHF